The 9 T cell receptor beta chains below all came from one sample that was sequenced in a study of T cell responses to AZD1222 COVID-19 vaccine. The table came from immunoSEQ multiplex PCR; TCRdb's copy has only in-frame clones and leaves some out. The sample holds 150,000 to 200,000 clones; 90% are singletons and the top ten take less than 6.5%. The sample in question was peripheral blood, obtained 28 days after the second AZD1222 dose. The receptors shown here come from an adult who received the AZD1222 COVID-19 vaccine.

The rearrangement links TRBV6-2 or TRBV6-3 to TRBJ2-5; possible D gene TRBD1, 6 bases. This CDR3 spans 15 amino acids. V lost 4 bases and J 1 base, leaving 13 bases between the germline ends. Per the germline V gene, CDR1 is MNHEY and CDR2 is SVGEGT. In DNA form, the CDR3 reads TGTGCCAGCAGTTCTCCGACAGGCGGCCAAGAGACCCAGTACTTC. Translating gives CASSSPTGGQETQYF.

V and J are TRBV19 and TRBJ1-5; D might be TRBD1 (5 bases). CDR1 and CDR2 from the germline V gene are LNHDA and SQIVND (reference sequence). The germline V and J ends were trimmed by 5 bases and 4 bases, with 18 bases remaining between them. The CDR3 sequence is 16 residues long. DNA of the CDR3: TGTGCCAGTAGTGATGGGGGGAGACAGAGGAATCAGCCCCAGCATTTT. Protein: CASSDGGRQRNQPQHF.

The J gene is TRBJ1-2, the V gene TRBV5-6, with D perhaps TRBD1 (6 bases). The V gene's germline CDR1 is SGHDT and CDR2 YYEEEE. The germline V and J ends were trimmed by 4 bases and 3 bases, with 13 bases remaining between them. CDR3 length: 14 amino acids. The CDR3 spells CASSDGGHHYGYTF. As DNA, the CDR3 is TGTGCCAGCAGCGACGGGGGACATCACTATGGCTACACCTTC.

The rearrangement joins TRBV6-2 or TRBV6-3 to TRBJ2-7; the match to TRBD2 covers 8 bases. CDR1 is MNHEY and CDR2 is SVGEGT in the germline V gene. This CDR3 spans 15 amino acids. V lost 2 bases and J lost 1; bases outside the gene matches: 4. CDR3 amino acids: CASSYQAGGSYEQYF. The CDR3 DNA is TGTGCCAGCAGTTACCAGGCGGGGGGATCCTACGAGCAGTACTTC.

CDR3 amino acids: CAISDSAGSGANVLTF. The CDR3 DNA sequence: TGTGCCATCAGTGATTCGGCGGGCTCTGGGGCCAACGTCCTGACTTTC. J is TRBJ2-6 and V is TRBV10-3; D is perhaps TRBD2 (5 bases). Germline V gene sequence: CDR1 ENHRY, CDR2 SYGVKD. The length of the CDR3 is 16 residues. V was trimmed by 3 bases and J by 0 bases, leaving 9 bases between them.

V gene TRBV14 combines with J gene TRBJ1-5; no definite D call. Trimming stripped 3 bases from V and 1 base from J, with 1 base between. This CDR3 comprises 12 residues. CDR1 is SGHDN and CDR2 is FVKESK in the germline V gene. DNA of the CDR3: TGTGCCAGCAGCCACAGCAATCAGCCCCAGCATTTT. It codes for CASSHSNQPQHF.

The rearrangement uses TRBV10-3 and TRBJ2-3, with a weak D call TRBD1 (5 bases). Per germline, CDR1 ENHRY and CDR2 SYGVKD. V lost 6 bases, J lost 2 bases, and 15 bases lay in between. The CDR3 covers 15 residues. CDR3: CAIRIGPGATDTQYF. The CDR3 DNA reads as TGTGCCATCAGAATTGGGCCTGGGGCCACAGATACGCAGTATTTT.

The CDR3 spells CASSFTPGQGANTGELFF. CDR3 coding DNA: TGTGCCAGCAGCTTCACCCCCGGACAGGGGGCGAACACCGGGGAGCTGTTTTTT. The chain has TRBV7-6 and TRBJ2-2, with 10 bases fitting TRBD1. Germline assignment: CDR1 SGHVS and CDR2 FNYEAQ. CDR3 length equals 18 residues. Losses at the gene ends were 3 bases for V and 0 bases for J; bases not matched to a gene: 7.

V is TRBV6-5 and J is TRBJ1-2, with a possible D match to TRBD1 (5 bases). Germline V lookup: CDR1 MNHEY, CDR2 SVGAGI. Trimming stripped 4 bases from V and 7 bases from J, with 13 bases between. CDR3 length: 13 amino acids. The CDR3 DNA is TGTGCCAGCAGTTTCAGCAGGGTTGGTGGCTACACCTTC. This gives the protein CASSFSRVGGYTF.